The 14 T cell receptor beta chains in this list originate from one sample, sequenced in a study of blood T cells in healthy people across ages. A second PCR of about 7 to 11 cycles used a sample-barcoded 5' primer and a J-beta primer mix. Using its own MiXCR run on the 5' RACE reads, TCRdb lists one record per CDR3 protein. The table shows approximately 800,000 distinct CDR3 sequences, with about 62% occurring only once. Sequencing input: blood. All receptors come from a man aged 25-45 years in good health.

This clonotype was picked up a small number of times. The rearrangement uses TRBV4-3 and TRBJ1-2, with TRBD1 matching over 9 bases. In germline, CDR1 is LGHNA, CDR2 YSLEER. V was clipped by 3 bases and J by 1 base; unmatched bases: 3. The CDR3 spans 15 residues. The CDR3 DNA sequence: TGCGCCAGCAGCCAGGGACAGGGAATTAACTATGGCTACACCTTC. Amino acids: CASSQGQGINYGYTF.

This clonotype was counted between two and nine times. The chain uses TRBV7-9 and TRBJ2-1; 9 bases agree with TRBD1. Trimming removed 5 bases from V and 3 bases from J; junction bases left unmatched: 8. The germline V gene has CDR1 SEHNR and CDR2 FQNEAQ (reference sequence). The CDR3 length is 16 residues. CDR3 region: CASSVRQGEVYNEQFF. CDR3 bases: TGTGCCAGCAGCGTAAGACAGGGGGAGGTCTACAATGAGCAGTTCTTC.

The chain combines TRBV27 with TRBJ2-3; TRBD2 matches at 11 bases. Trimming cost V 8 bases and J 0 bases; bases outside gene matches: 1. Germline CDR1 MNHEY, CDR2 SMNVEV (reference sequence). The CDR3 sequence is 14 residues long. The DNA for the CDR3 is TGTGCCAGCCGACTAGCGGGGAGCACAGATACGCAGTATTTT. Its protein product is CASRLAGSTDTQYF.

This clonotype turned up a few times. This chain joins TRBV12-3 or TRBV12-4 and TRBJ1-2; D might be TRBD1 (5 bases). The length of the CDR3 is 15 residues. V was cut by 7 bases and J by 8 bases, with 23 bases left in between. The CDR3 region is CASNPPRSSGVGYTF. CDR3 coding DNA: TGTGCCAGCAACCCTCCCCGCAGCTCGGGGGTGGGCTACACCTTC.

This CDR3 reads CSVEEGTATNYGYTF. The CDR3 bases are TGCAGCGTTGAGGAGGGGACAGCCACTAACTATGGCTACACCTTC. The chain links TRBV29-1 to TRBJ1-2; 7 bases align to TRBD1. This CDR3 has 15 amino acids. Germline assignment: CDR1 SQVTM and CDR2 ANQGSEA. The ends lost 3 bases at V and 0 bases at J; junction bases unmatched: 7.

The gene calls are TRBV4-3 and TRBJ2-1, with D perhaps matching TRBD2 (6 bases). Germline V gene data show CDR1 as LGHNA and CDR2 as YSLEER. Trimming took off 0 bases at V and 7 bases at J, with 10 bases between the two ends. This CDR3 region has 14 residues. The chain's CDR3 is CASSQDRGSNEQFF. In nucleotides, the CDR3 is TGCGCCAGCAGCCAAGACCGGGGGAGTAATGAGCAGTTCTTC.

The CDR3 nucleotides are TGTGCCAGCTCACCTTGGACAGGGGGCGCAGATACGCAGTATTTT. It yields the protein CASSPWTGGADTQYF. This chain joins TRBV18 and TRBJ2-3; TRBD1 matches at 11 bases. The CDR3 sequence is 15 residues long. The germline V gene has CDR1 KGHSH and CDR2 LQKENI. V was clipped by 3 bases and J by 4 bases; unmatched bases: 3.

The CDR3 nucleotides read TGTGCCAGCAGCCAAGTCCAGGCTAGCGGGTGGGGTGAGCAGTTCTTC. Its protein is CASSQVQASGWGEQFF. V and J are TRBV4-2 and TRBJ2-1; 8 nucleotides agree with TRBD2. V was clipped by 1 base and J by 9 bases; unmatched bases: 11. Per the germline V gene, CDR1 is LGHNA and CDR2 is YNFKEQ. The CDR3 runs 16 residues.

This clonotype was counted at least ten times. The chain recombines TRBV6-1 with TRBJ2-7, with 9 bases matching TRBD1. In germline, CDR1 is MNHNS, CDR2 SASEGT. J gave up 3 bases and V 7 bases, and 13 bases lay outside the gene matches. The CDR3 has 16 amino acids. The CDR3 sequence is CASNQPGTGRSYEQYF. Written as DNA, the CDR3 is TGTGCCAGCAACCAACCCGGGACAGGGCGAAGCTACGAGCAGTACTTC.

The gene calls are TRBV6-2 or TRBV6-3 and TRBJ2-5; 9 bases are a match to TRBD2. The CDR3 covers 16 residues. After removal of 4 bases from V and 4 bases from J, the junction contained 10 bases not matched to a gene. The germline gives CDR1 MNHEY, CDR2 SVGEGT. Written as DNA, the CDR3 is TGTGCCAGCAGTTTTGGGACTAGCCGTTTATCAGAGACCCAGTACTTC. Its translation: CASSFGTSRLSETQYF.

A few counts support this clonotype. The genes are TRBV5-6 and TRBJ2-1; no clear D gene. Deletions cut 5 bases from V and 7 bases from J, with 10 bases between. Looked up from germline, CDR1 is SGHDT and CDR2 is YYEEEE. The CDR3 runs 12 residues. DNA for the CDR3: TGTGCCAGCAGTTTTCCGAGAAATGAGCAGTTCTTC. It encodes CASSFPRNEQFF.

The chain uses TRBV20-1 and TRBJ2-7; 11 nucleotides line up with TRBD2. Trimming removed 6 bases from V and 8 bases from J; junction bases left unmatched: 9. CDR1 and CDR2 (germline): DFQATT, SNEGSKA (reference sequence). This CDR3 region has 13 residues. This CDR3 is CSARLAGTEKQYF. CDR3 nucleotides: TGCAGTGCGAGACTAGCGGGGACTGAGAAGCAGTACTTC.

A note on this clonotype: A read error may produce the germline difference seen at one junction end. The chain employs TRBV10-3 and TRBJ2-3, with a weak D call TRBD1 (8 bases). Germline values: CDR1 ENHRY, CDR2 SYGVKD. CDR3 length: 16 amino acids. CDR3 nucleotide sequence: TGTGCCATCGGACAGGGACGCGGGGGAAACACAGATGCGCAGTATTTT. Its translation: CAIGQGRGGNTDAQYF.

This clonotype has more than one count but fewer than ten. The J gene is TRBJ2-1, the V gene TRBV15; D is undetermined. From germline, CDR1 is LNHNV and CDR2 YYDKDF (reference sequence). Between the trimmed V and J ends, which lost 4 bases and 2 bases, there was a span of 15 bases. The CDR3 extends over 16 amino acids. The CDR3, as DNA: TGTGCCACCAGCATTGGGCGGCAGGCCACCTACAATGAGCAGTTCTTC. This gives the protein CATSIGRQATYNEQFF. Variable domain in full (rest from reference TRBV15 and TRBJ2-1): DAMVIQNPRYQVTQFGKPVTLSCSQTLNHNVMYWYQQKSSQAPKLLFHYYDKDFNNEADTPDNFQSRRPNTSFCFLDIRSPGLGDTAMYLCATSIGRQATYNEQFFGPGTRLTVL.